These 22 T cell receptor beta chains were sequenced from one sample in a study of beta chain features in type 1 diabetes. Isolated RNA was reverse transcribed in full, so expressed TCRB transcripts were sequenced. Sequencing used immunoSEQ multiplex PCR; TCRdb keeps in-frame clones, though not all of them. The sample shows almost 250,000 clones, 13% to 15% of them seen only once. Sequencing was performed on naive CD4+ T cells from blood. Receptor source: a woman aged 40 to 50 in good health.

The chain links TRBV18 to TRBJ1-2; TRBD1 matches 8 bases. The CDR3 length is 15 residues. The V gene's germline CDR1 is KGHSH and CDR2 LQKENI. Trimming took 0 bases from V and 8 from J; bases not matched to a gene: 8. In DNA form, the CDR3 reads TGTGCCAGCTCACCACCAAGGCAGGGGGCTCAGGGCTACACCTTC. It specifies CASSPPRQGAQGYTF. The variable domain in full, completed from reference TRBV18 and TRBJ1-2, reads NAGVMQNPRHLVRRRGQEARLRCSPMKGHSHVYWYRQLPEEGLKFMVYLQKENIIDESGMPKERFSAEFPKEGPSILRIQQVVRGDSAAYFCASSPPRQGAQGYTFGSGTRLTVV.

This clone was counted only a few times. In DNA, the CDR3 is TGTGCCAGCAGCGGATTGGGACTAGCGGACAATGAGCAGTTCTTC. Translating it yields CASSGLGLADNEQFF. V and J are TRBV9 and TRBJ2-1; 11 positions match TRBD2. CDR1 SGDLS and CDR2 YYNGEE come from the germline V gene. With V trimmed by 3 bases and J by 5 bases, 4 bases remained unmatched. The CDR3 sequence is 15 residues long.

In its sample, this clone was seen many times. The rearrangement uses TRBV15 and TRBJ2-3, with 8 bases lining up with TRBD1. Germline V gene data show CDR1 as LNHNV and CDR2 as YYDKDF (reference sequence). The CDR3 consists of 16 residues. Trimming at V came to 2 bases and at J to 8 bases, leaving 12 bases not matched to a gene. DNA for the CDR3: TGTGCCACCAGCAGACCCGGGACAGGAGGTGGGGGTACGCAGTATTTT. It encodes CATSRPGTGGGGTQYF.

This clone was seen more than once but under ten times. The gene calls are TRBV4-1 and TRBJ2-3; D gene uncertain. CDR1 is MGHRA, CDR2 YSYEKL, per germline. V was trimmed by 7 bases and J by 0 bases, leaving 20 bases between them. CDR3 size: 17 residues. The CDR3 DNA is TGCGCCAGCATGCCGCAAGAACAAGACACTAGCACAGATACGCAGTATTTT. Translated, it gives CASMPQEQDTSTDTQYF.

This clone appeared a few times. The chain couples TRBV5-1 to TRBJ2-7; weak D call: TRBD1 (5 bases). Trimming removed 0 bases at V and 2 bases at J, with 9 bases between. This CDR3 has 14 residues. Germline CDR1 and CDR2: SGHRS and YFSETQ. CDR3: CASSLGQKAYEQYF. CDR3 coding DNA: TGCGCCAGCAGCTTGGGACAGAAAGCCTACGAGCAGTACTTC.

This clone was seen repeatedly, ten times or more. CDR3 region: CASSKGETQYF. The CDR3 DNA reads TGTGCCAGCAGCAAGGGGGAGACCCAGTACTTC. V is TRBV13 and J is TRBJ2-5; perhaps TRBD1 as D (5 bases). Trimming took 5 bases from V and 5 from J, leaving 6 bases between them. The germline CDR1 and CDR2 sequences are PRHDT and FYEKMQ (reference sequence). This CDR3 comprises 11 residues.

The chain couples TRBV7-2 to TRBJ2-5; 8 bases are shared with TRBD2. The CDR3 runs 19 residues. J gave up 2 bases and V 2 bases, and 16 bases lay outside the gene matches. The germline CDR1 and CDR2 sequences are SGHTA and FQGNSA. This CDR3 is CASSLRAQRGTLGQETQYF. In nucleotides, the CDR3 is TGTGCCAGCAGCTTAAGGGCCCAGCGGGGGACCTTGGGACAAGAGACCCAGTACTTC.

This clone was seen more than once but under ten times. The V and J genes are TRBV4-1 and TRBJ2-7; 12 bases match TRBD2. This CDR3 spans 17 amino acids. Germline CDR1 MGHRA, CDR2 YSYEKL. V was pared by 0 bases and J by 3 bases, with 6 bases of the junction left unmatched. CDR3 sequence reads: CASSQEGRTSGVYEQYF. The CDR3 DNA reads TGCGCCAGCAGCCAAGAAGGACGGACTAGCGGGGTCTACGAGCAGTACTTC.

The J gene is TRBJ2-3, the V gene TRBV19, with TRBD2 matching over 7 bases. The V segment lost 9 bases and the J segment 2 bases; nucleotides outside the gene matches: 5. CDR3 length: 13 amino acids. Germline V gene data show CDR1 as LNHDA and CDR2 as SQIVND (reference sequence). The CDR3 loop is CASGGLYTDTQYF. Here the CDR3 DNA reads TGTGCCAGCGGGGGACTATACACAGATACGCAGTATTTT.

There are a few counts of this clone. V and J are TRBV19 and TRBJ1-5; no definite D call. CDR1 is LNHDA and CDR2 is SQIVND in the germline V gene (reference sequence). The V end lost 3 bases, the J end lost 4 bases, and 16 bases lay between the germline ends. The CDR3 totals 16 residues. CDR3 residues: CASSIWSGSGNQPQHF. The CDR3 coding sequence is TGTGCCAGTAGTATTTGGAGCGGGTCGGGTAATCAGCCCCAGCATTTT.

The J gene is TRBJ1-4, the V gene TRBV2, with 7 bases matching TRBD1. CDR3 size: 14 residues. V trimming: 7 bases; J trimming: 5 bases; junction bases outside the gene matches: 7. Germline CDR1 is SNHLY and CDR2 is FYNNEI. DNA for the CDR3: TGTGCCAGCAAGCTGGACAGGACAAATGAAAAACTGTTTTTT. Translation: CASKLDRTNEKLFF.

In this sample, this clone turned up a few times. The V call is TRBV5-4, the J call TRBJ2-5; 8 nucleotides align to TRBD2. Unmatched junction bases numbered 11, after V lost 4 bases and J lost 0 bases. CDR1 is SGHNT, CDR2 YYREEE, per germline (reference sequence). The CDR3 loop spans 17 amino acids. As DNA, the CDR3 is TGTGCCAGCAGCGCCGGACTAGCCCCCACGTACCAAGAGACCCAGTACTTC. This codes for CASSAGLAPTYQETQYF.

The chain recombines TRBV9 with TRBJ2-1, with 8 bases lining up with TRBD1. The CDR3 spans 15 residues. J gave up 3 bases and V 3 bases, and 5 bases lay outside the gene matches. Germline lookup yields CDR1 SGDLS and CDR2 YYNGEE. This chain's CDR3 is CASSGSGGVYNEQFF. The CDR3 nucleotides read TGTGCCAGCAGCGGGTCAGGGGGCGTCTACAATGAGCAGTTCTTC.

In its sample, this clone was seen a few times. J is TRBJ2-3 and V is TRBV18; 9 bases line up with TRBD1. CDR1 KGHSH and CDR2 LQKENI come from the germline V gene. The V segment lost 3 bases and the J segment 1 base; nucleotides outside the gene matches: 11. CDR3 size: 18 residues. The CDR3 here is CASSPGQGVGYGTDTQYF. The CDR3, as DNA: TGTGCCAGCTCACCGGGACAGGGAGTGGGCTACGGCACAGATACGCAGTATTTT.

V gene TRBV4-2 combines with J gene TRBJ2-1; a possible D gene is TRBD2 (5 bases). Trimming pared 2 bases from V and 0 bases from J, leaving 8 bases between. Germline-derived CDR1 and CDR2 are LGHNA and YNFKEQ. The CDR3 totals 15 residues. CDR3 DNA sequence: TGTGCCAGCAGCCAACCGGGGAACTCCTACAATGAGCAGTTCTTC. Translated, it gives CASSQPGNSYNEQFF.

As to this clone: The sample holds other DNA sequences that translate to the same CDR3. The chain joins TRBV5-1 to TRBJ2-7; no firm D call. This CDR3 is 12 amino acids long. Germline V gene sequence: CDR1 SGHRS, CDR2 YFSETQ. V was clipped by 4 bases and J by 3 bases, with 8 bases between them. The CDR3, as DNA: TGCGCCAGCAGCCCCCCAGGCTACGAGCAGTACTTC. This encodes CASSPPGYEQYF. Based on the CDR3 plus reference TRBV5-1 and TRBJ2-7, the full variable domain is KAGVTQTPRYLIKTRGQQVTLSCSPISGHRSVSWYQQTPGQGLQFLFEYFSETQRNKGNFPGRFSGRQFSNSRSEMNVSTLELGDSALYLCASSPPGYEQYFGPGTRLTVT.

The chain employs TRBV7-2 and TRBJ1-1, with 10 bases lining up with TRBD1. CDR3 length: 15 amino acids. V gave up 5 bases and J gave up 2 bases; unmatched junction bases: 5. Germline V gene lookup returns CDR1 SGHTA and CDR2 FQGNSA. The CDR3 DNA is TGTGCCAGCAGCCGGGACAGGGGTGGAAACACTGAAGCTTTCTTT. Translated: CASSRDRGGNTEAFF.

The V gene is TRBV2, the J gene TRBJ2-1, with D tentatively TRBD2 (5 bases). The CDR3 runs 16 residues. Trimming removed 8 bases from V and 2 bases from J, with 19 bases in between. The germline V gene has CDR1 SNHLY and CDR2 FYNNEI. The CDR3: CASRGSLANTYNEQFF. In nucleotides, the CDR3 is TGTGCCAGCCGGGGTAGCCTGGCGAATACCTACAATGAGCAGTTCTTC.

This clone was seen many times. This chain uses TRBV5-4 with TRBJ2-1; D is unclear. Germline loops: CDR1 SGHNT, CDR2 YYREEE (reference sequence). Trimming stripped 4 bases from V and 5 bases from J, with 7 bases between. This CDR3 contains 12 residues. The DNA for the CDR3 is TGTGCCAGCAGCAACCGGGACAATGAGCAGTTCTTC. It translates to CASSNRDNEQFF.

This clone was seen a few times. The chain links TRBV5-1 to TRBJ2-7, with D tentatively TRBD2 (6 bases). This CDR3 is built from 14 residues. Looked up from germline, CDR1 is SGHRS and CDR2 is YFSETQ. V lost 0 bases to trimming and J lost 3 bases, with 10 bases between them. The CDR3 nucleotides are TGCGCCAGCAGCTTGGCGGGGGAAATCTACGAGCAGTACTTC. Protein: CASSLAGEIYEQYF. The full variable domain, with the rest looked up from reference TRBV5-1 and TRBJ2-7, is KAGVTQTPRYLIKTRGQQVTLSCSPISGHRSVSWYQQTPGQGLQFLFEYFSETQRNKGNFPGRFSGRQFSNSRSEMNVSTLELGDSALYLCASSLAGEIYEQYFGPGTRLTVT.

In its sample, this clone was seen once. The V gene is TRBV2, the J gene TRBJ2-5; TRBD1 aligns across 8 bases. V dropped 8 bases and J dropped 0; count of bases not matched to a gene: 5. The CDR3 length is 14 residues. Germline lookup yields CDR1 SNHLY and CDR2 FYNNEI. CDR3 sequence (DNA): TGTGCCAGCGGGGGACAGGAAAACCAAGAGACCCAGTACTTC. Translation: CASGGQENQETQYF.

This clone turned up a few times. The chain employs TRBV19 and TRBJ2-3, with D tentatively TRBD2 (6 bases). Germline CDR1 reads LNHDA; CDR2 reads SQIVND (reference sequence). V shed 5 bases and J shed 4 bases, with 16 bases lying between them. This CDR3 comprises 15 residues. CDR3 sequence: CASSLAAGFPDTQYF. The CDR3 DNA reads as TGTGCCAGTAGTCTAGCCGCGGGATTTCCAGATACGCAGTATTTT.